The clone carrying this TCR beta chain was picked up many times. Its antigen is as yet unknown. The data stem from a study of early T cells in non-severe SARS-CoV-2 infection. The overall study: Unsorted whole blood bulk RNA was sequenced, with unpaired chains. Notes on the study in general: Lookups in VDJdb leaned toward anti-spike CD8 responses and missed private and CD4 specificities.

Germline V CDR1 and CDR2: DFQATT, SNEGSKA (reference sequence). The CDR3 has 13 residues. Deletions cut 6 bases from V and 2 bases from J, with 13 bases between. Individual cDNA molecules were tagged with unique molecular identifiers, the study reported. Each CDR3 protein gets one entry after TCRdb re-called the 5' RACE reads with MiXCR. This table holds approximately 57,000 distinct CDR3 sequences, 12% found once. Source material: whole blood. The clonotype comes from an adult who was a healthcare worker with PCR-confirmed SARS-CoV-2 infection or an uninfected control (not recorded which). V gene TRBV20-1 combines with J gene TRBJ2-5, with a possible D match to TRBD1 (6 bases). The CDR3, as DNA: TGCAGTGCCATTACAGGGTGGCAAGAGACCCAGTACTTC. It yields the protein CSAITGWQETQYF.